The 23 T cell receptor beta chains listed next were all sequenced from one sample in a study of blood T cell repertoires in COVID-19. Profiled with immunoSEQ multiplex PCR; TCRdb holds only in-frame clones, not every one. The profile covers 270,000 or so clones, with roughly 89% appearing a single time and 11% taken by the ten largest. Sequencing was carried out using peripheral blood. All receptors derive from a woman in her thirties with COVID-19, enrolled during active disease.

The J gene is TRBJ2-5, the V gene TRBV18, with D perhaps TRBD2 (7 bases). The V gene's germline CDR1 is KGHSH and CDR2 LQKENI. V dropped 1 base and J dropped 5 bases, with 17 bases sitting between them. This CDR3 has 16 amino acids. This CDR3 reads CASSPRQGGGDETQYF. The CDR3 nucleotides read TGTGCCAGCTCACCACGTCAAGGGGGGGGTGACGAGACCCAGTACTTC. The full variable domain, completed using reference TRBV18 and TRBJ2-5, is NAGVMQNPRHLVRRRGQEARLRCSPMKGHSHVYWYRQLPEEGLKFMVYLQKENIIDESGMPKERFSAEFPKEGPSILRIQQVVRGDSAAYFCASSPRQGGGDETQYFGPGTRLLVL.

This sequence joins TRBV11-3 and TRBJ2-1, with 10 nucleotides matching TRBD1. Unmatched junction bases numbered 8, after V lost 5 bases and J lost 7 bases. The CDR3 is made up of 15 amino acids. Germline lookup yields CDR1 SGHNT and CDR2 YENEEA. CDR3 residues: CASSPDRGRWNEQFF. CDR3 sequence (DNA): TGTGCCAGCAGCCCCGACAGGGGGCGGTGGAATGAGCAGTTCTTC.

In nucleotides, the CDR3 is TGCGCCAGCAGGGCGGGACTAGGGGAAGTCGAGACCCAGTACTTC. This translates into CASRAGLGEVETQYF. The chain has TRBV5-1 and TRBJ2-5, with 8 bases lining up with TRBD2. The V gene end was trimmed by 5 bases and the J gene end by 5 bases; junction bases not matched to a gene: 11. This CDR3 is 15 amino acids long. Germline CDR1 reads SGHRS; CDR2 reads YFSETQ.

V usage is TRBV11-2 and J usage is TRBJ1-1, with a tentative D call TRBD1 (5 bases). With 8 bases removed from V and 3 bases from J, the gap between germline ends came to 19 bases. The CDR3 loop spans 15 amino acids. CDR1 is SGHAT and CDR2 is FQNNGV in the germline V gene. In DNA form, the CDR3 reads TGTGCCAGCCGTCCCTTACCCCGGGGGTACACTGAAGCTTTCTTT. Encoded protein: CASRPLPRGYTEAFF.

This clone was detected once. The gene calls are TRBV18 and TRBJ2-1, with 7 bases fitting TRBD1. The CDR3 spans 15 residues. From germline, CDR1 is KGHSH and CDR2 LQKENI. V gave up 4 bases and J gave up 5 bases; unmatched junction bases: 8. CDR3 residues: CASSQAGTANNEQFF. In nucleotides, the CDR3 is TGTGCCAGCTCACAGGCTGGGACAGCTAACAATGAGCAGTTCTTC. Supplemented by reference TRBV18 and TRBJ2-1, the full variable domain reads NAGVMQNPRHLVRRRGQEARLRCSPMKGHSHVYWYRQLPEEGLKFMVYLQKENIIDESGMPKERFSAEFPKEGPSILRIQQVVRGDSAAYFCASSQAGTANNEQFFGPGTRLTVL.

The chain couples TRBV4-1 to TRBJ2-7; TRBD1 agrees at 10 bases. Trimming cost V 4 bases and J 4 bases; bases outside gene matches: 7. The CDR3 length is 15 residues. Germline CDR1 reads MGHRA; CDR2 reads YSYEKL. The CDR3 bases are TGCGCCAGCAGCCGCCTCCGGGACAGGGGATACGAGCAGTACTTC. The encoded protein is CASSRLRDRGYEQYF.

The CDR3 sequence is CASAEGADATQYF. CDR3 nucleotide sequence: TGTGCTAGTGCTGAGGGGGCCGACGCGACCCAGTACTTC. This chain connects TRBV12-5 to TRBJ2-5; 7 positions agree with TRBD1. The CDR3 extends over 13 amino acids. V lost 7 bases and J lost 7; bases outside the gene matches: 9. Germline CDR1 and CDR2: LGHNT and FRNRAP. The full variable domain, with the rest looked up from reference TRBV12-5 and TRBJ2-5, is DARVTQTPRHKVTEMGQEVTMRCQPILGHNTVFWYRQTMMQGLELLAYFRNRAPLDDSGMPKDRFSAEMPDATLATLKIQPSEPRDSAVYFCASAEGADATQYFGPGTRLLVL.

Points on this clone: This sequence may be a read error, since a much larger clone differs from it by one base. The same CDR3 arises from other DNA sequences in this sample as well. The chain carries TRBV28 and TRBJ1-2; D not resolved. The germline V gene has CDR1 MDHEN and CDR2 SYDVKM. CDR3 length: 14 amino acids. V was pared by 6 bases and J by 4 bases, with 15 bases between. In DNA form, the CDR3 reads TGTGCCAGCAGCGTCCAGAGGAAACTCTATGGCTACACCTTC. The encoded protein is CASSVQRKLYGYTF.

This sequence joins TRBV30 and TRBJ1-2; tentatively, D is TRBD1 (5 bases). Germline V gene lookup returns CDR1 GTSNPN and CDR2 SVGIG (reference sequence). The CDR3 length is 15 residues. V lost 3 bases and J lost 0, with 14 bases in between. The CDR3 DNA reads TGTGCCTGGAGATGGAGGGGAAGAGCTAACTATGGCTACACCTTC. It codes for CAWRWRGRANYGYTF.

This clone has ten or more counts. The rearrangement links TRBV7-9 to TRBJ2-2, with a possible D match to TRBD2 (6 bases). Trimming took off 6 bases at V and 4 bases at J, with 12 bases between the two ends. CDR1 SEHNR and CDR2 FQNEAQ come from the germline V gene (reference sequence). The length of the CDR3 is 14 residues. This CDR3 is CASSRGTFTGELFF. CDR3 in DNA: TGTGCCAGCAGTCGGGGGACGTTCACCGGGGAGCTGTTTTTT.

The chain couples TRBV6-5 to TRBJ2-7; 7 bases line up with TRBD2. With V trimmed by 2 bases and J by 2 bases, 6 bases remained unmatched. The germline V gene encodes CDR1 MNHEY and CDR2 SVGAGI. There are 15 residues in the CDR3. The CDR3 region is CASSYGASGTYEQYF. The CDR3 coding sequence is TGTGCCAGCAGTTACGGGGCTAGCGGAACCTACGAGCAGTACTTC.

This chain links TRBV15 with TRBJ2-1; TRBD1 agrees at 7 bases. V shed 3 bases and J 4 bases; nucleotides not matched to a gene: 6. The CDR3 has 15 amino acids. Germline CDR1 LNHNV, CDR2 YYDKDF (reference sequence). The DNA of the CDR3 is TGTGCCACCAGCAGTGTACCGGGACAGTACAATGAGCAGTTCTTC. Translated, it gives CATSSVPGQYNEQFF.

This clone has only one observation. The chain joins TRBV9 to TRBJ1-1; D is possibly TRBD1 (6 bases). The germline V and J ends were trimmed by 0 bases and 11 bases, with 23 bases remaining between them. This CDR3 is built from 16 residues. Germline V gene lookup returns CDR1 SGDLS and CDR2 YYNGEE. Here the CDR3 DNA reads TGTGCCAGCAGCGTAGCTACCGCAGGGGTCCTAAGGAGGGCTTTCTTT. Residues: CASSVATAGVLRRAFF.

The CDR3 here is CASSLGQVGKLFF. The CDR3 bases are TGTGCCAGCAGTTTGGGACAGGTTGGAAAACTGTTTTTT. The chain combines TRBV27 with TRBJ1-4, with TRBD1 matching 8 bases. J gave up 10 bases and V 3 bases, and 4 bases lay outside the gene matches. CDR3 length: 13 amino acids. Germline V CDR1 and CDR2: MNHEY, SMNVEV (reference sequence).

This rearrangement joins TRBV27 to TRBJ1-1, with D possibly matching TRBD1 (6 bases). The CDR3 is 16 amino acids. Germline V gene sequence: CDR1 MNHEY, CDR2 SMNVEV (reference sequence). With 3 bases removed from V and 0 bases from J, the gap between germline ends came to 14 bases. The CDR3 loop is CASSFDRLKLNTEAFF. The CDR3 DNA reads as TGTGCCAGCAGTTTTGACAGGCTTAAACTGAACACTGAAGCTTTCTTT.

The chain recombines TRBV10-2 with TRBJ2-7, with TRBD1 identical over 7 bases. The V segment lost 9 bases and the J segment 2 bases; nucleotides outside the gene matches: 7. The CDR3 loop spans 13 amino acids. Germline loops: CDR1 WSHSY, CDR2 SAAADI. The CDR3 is CASSPGGTYEQYF. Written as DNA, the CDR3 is TGCGCCAGTAGTCCAGGGGGAACCTACGAGCAGTACTTC.

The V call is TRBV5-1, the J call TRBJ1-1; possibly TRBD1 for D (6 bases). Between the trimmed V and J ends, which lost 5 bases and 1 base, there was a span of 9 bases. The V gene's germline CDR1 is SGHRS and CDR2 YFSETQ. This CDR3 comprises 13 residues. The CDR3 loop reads CASRVTGNTEAFF. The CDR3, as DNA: TGCGCCAGCAGGGTGACAGGGAACACTGAAGCTTTCTTT.

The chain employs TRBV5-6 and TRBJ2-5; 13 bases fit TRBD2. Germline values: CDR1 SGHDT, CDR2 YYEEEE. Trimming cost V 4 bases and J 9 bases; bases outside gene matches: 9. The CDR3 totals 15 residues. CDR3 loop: CASSHRTSGGRAQYF. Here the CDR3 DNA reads TGTGCCAGCAGCCACCGGACTAGCGGGGGCCGGGCCCAGTACTTC. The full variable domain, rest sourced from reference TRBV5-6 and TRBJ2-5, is DAGVTQSPTHLIKTRGQQVTLRCSPKSGHDTVSWYQQALGQGPQFIFQYYEEEERQRGNFPDRFSGHQFPNYSSELNVNALLLGDSALYLCASSHRTSGGRAQYFGPGTRLLVL.

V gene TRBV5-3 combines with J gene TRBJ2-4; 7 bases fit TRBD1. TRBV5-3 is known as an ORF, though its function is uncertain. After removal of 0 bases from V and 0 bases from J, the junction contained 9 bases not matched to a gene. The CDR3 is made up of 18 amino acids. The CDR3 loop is CARSLDRGSPPAKNIQYF. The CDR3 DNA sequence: TGTGCCAGAAGCTTGGACAGGGGAAGTCCCCCAGCCAAAAACATTCAGTACTTC.

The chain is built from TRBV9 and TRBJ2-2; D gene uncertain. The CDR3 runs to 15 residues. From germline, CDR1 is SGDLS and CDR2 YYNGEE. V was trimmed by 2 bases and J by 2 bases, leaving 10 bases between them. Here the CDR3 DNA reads TGTGCCAGCAGCGTGGAGAAGTTTAACACCGGGGAGCTGTTTTTT. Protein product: CASSVEKFNTGELFF.

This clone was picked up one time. The CDR3 is CASSFRGSGDTEAFF. The CDR3 DNA reads TGTGCCAGCAGTTTTCGGGGTTCGGGAGACACTGAAGCTTTCTTT. J is TRBJ1-1 and V is TRBV27; D not resolved. With 3 bases removed from V and 3 bases from J, the gap between germline ends came to 14 bases. This CDR3 comprises 15 residues. The germline V gene encodes CDR1 MNHEY and CDR2 SMNVEV (reference sequence).

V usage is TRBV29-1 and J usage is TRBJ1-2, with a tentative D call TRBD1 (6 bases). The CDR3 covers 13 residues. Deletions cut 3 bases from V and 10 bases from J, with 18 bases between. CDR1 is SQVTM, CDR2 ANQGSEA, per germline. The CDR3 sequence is CSVEAGATDLYTF. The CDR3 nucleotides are TGCAGCGTTGAGGCAGGGGCTACCGACCTCTACACCTTC.

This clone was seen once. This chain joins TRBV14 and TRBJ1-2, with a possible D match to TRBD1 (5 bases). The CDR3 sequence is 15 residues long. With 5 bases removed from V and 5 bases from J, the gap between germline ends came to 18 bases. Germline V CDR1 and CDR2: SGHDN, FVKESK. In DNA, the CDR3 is TGTGCCAGCAGCTCCCAGCGGGACCCATGGTATGGCTACACCTTC. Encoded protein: CASSSQRDPWYGYTF. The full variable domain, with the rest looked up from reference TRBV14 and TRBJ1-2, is EAGVTQFPSHSVIEKGQTVTLRCDPISGHDNLYWYRRVMGKEIKFLLHFVKESKQDESGMPNNRFLAERTGGTYSTLKVQPAELEDSGVYFCASSSQRDPWYGYTFGSGTRLTVV.